These 27 T cell receptor beta chains originate from one sample sequenced in a study of cytomegalovirus exposure and HLA in healthy donors. The assay was immunoSEQ multiplex PCR, and TCRdb's table has in-frame clones only and misses some. The sample has 190,000 or so clones, 84% seen once. The sequenced material came from PBMCs. These receptors were obtained from a woman aged 18-30 years in good health and CMV-seropositive.

The genes are TRBV5-6 and TRBJ1-1; D is possibly TRBD1 (5 bases). Germline V gene lookup returns CDR1 SGHDT and CDR2 YYEEEE. The CDR3 covers 14 residues. Trimming cost V 4 bases and J 3 bases, with 13 bases left between them. The CDR3 sequence is CASSRRAGYTEAFF. The CDR3 nucleotides are TGTGCCAGCAGCCGCCGGGCAGGGTACACTGAAGCTTTCTTT.

The chain has TRBV5-4 and TRBJ2-2, with D possibly being TRBD2 (7 bases). Looked up from germline, CDR1 is SGHNT and CDR2 is YYREEE (reference sequence). The CDR3 totals 15 residues. V gave up 2 bases and J gave up 3 bases, with 11 bases separating them. In DNA, the CDR3 is TGTGCCAGCAGCTTCGGGGGGCGGGACACCGGGGAGCTGTTTTTT. This translates into CASSFGGRDTGELFF.

The chain is built from TRBV27 and TRBJ1-2, with D perhaps TRBD1 (5 bases). V lost 2 bases and J lost 8, with 21 bases in between. Germline V CDR1 and CDR2: MNHEY, SMNVEV (reference sequence). CDR3 length: 16 amino acids. The DNA for the CDR3 is TGTGCCAGCAGTTTAGTTTCTTCGGTCATCGGGGGGGGCTACACCTTC. Protein product: CASSLVSSVIGGGYTF.

The V and J genes are TRBV21-1 and TRBJ1-2; the D call of TRBD1 is as the table states it, not checked on the DNA. TRBV21-1 has pseudogene status. The CDR3 extends over 16 amino acids. The CDR3 is CASSKRPGQGYYGYTF. The CDR3 DNA follows: TGTGCCAGCAGCAAACGTCCCGGACAGGGGTACTATGGCTACACCTTC.

The J gene is TRBJ2-7, the V gene TRBV11-2; 8 bases line up with TRBD1. This CDR3 region has 17 residues. Germline trimming cut 0 bases from V and 5 bases from J; bases unmatched to any gene: 12. CDR1 and CDR2 from the germline V gene are SGHAT and FQNNGV. DNA for the CDR3: TGTGCCAGCAGCTTAGATTCCCCAGGACAGGGTTTGCACGAGCAGTACTTC. Residues: CASSLDSPGQGLHEQYF.

The chain carries TRBV7-2 and TRBJ1-1; D remains ambiguous. V lost 3 bases to trimming and J lost 4 bases, with 9 bases between them. Germline CDR1 is SGHTA and CDR2 is FQGNSA. The CDR3 is made up of 13 amino acids. This CDR3 is CASSLRVLTEAFF. The CDR3 nucleotides are TGTGCCAGCAGCTTGAGGGTGCTCACTGAAGCTTTCTTT.

The rearrangement uses TRBV9 and TRBJ2-3; weak D call: TRBD2 (6 bases). From germline, CDR1 is SGDLS and CDR2 YYNGEE. V was cut by 0 bases and J by 6 bases, with 14 bases left in between. The CDR3 length is 15 residues. The CDR3 reads CASSVEGTRLDTQYF. As DNA, the CDR3 is TGTGCCAGCAGCGTAGAGGGGACTCGACTGGATACGCAGTATTTT.

This chain joins TRBV19 and TRBJ1-6; D is undetermined. V was pared by 0 bases and J by 9 bases, with 12 bases between. There are 15 residues in the CDR3. Germline values: CDR1 LNHDA, CDR2 SQIVND (reference sequence). The CDR3 DNA sequence: TGTGCCAGTAGTATAGATCACATCGGGAGTTCACCCCTCCACTTT. This encodes CASSIDHIGSSPLHF.

The chain is built from TRBV5-4 and TRBJ1-1, with D possibly matching TRBD1 (6 bases). Per germline, CDR1 SGHNT and CDR2 YYREEE (reference sequence). This CDR3 region has 16 residues. V shed 4 bases and J shed 0 bases, with 16 bases lying between them. The CDR3 protein is CASSPLRGGMNTEAFF. CDR3 sequence (DNA): TGTGCCAGCAGCCCCCTAAGGGGGGGCATGAACACTGAAGCTTTCTTT.

This clone has only one observation. The V call is TRBV9, the J call TRBJ2-5; D perhaps matches TRBD1 (6 bases). Between the trimmed V and J ends, which lost 4 bases and 0 bases, there was a span of 7 bases. The V gene's germline CDR1 is SGDLS and CDR2 YYNGEE. The CDR3 contains 13 residues. In nucleotides, the CDR3 is TGTGCCAGCAGCTACAGGGACCAAGAGACCCAGTACTTC. It encodes CASSYRDQETQYF.

The V gene is TRBV28, the J gene TRBJ1-5; TRBD1 is a possible D gene (6 bases). This CDR3 has 14 residues. The germline V gene has CDR1 MDHEN and CDR2 SYDVKM. Between the trimmed V and J ends, which lost 6 bases and 5 bases, there was a span of 14 bases. The CDR3 loop is CASRHGQHHQPQHF. DNA for the CDR3: TGTGCCAGCAGACATGGACAGCACCATCAGCCCCAGCATTTT.

The table lists this clone with a count of one. CDR3 nucleotides: TGTGCCAGCAGCTTCGGGACAGCCTATTACGAGCAGTACTTC. This encodes CASSFGTAYYEQYF. V usage is TRBV7-6 and J usage is TRBJ2-7; 7 bases fit TRBD1. The CDR3 totals 14 residues. The V gene's germline CDR1 is SGHVS and CDR2 FNYEAQ. The V segment lost 3 bases and the J segment 4 bases; nucleotides outside the gene matches: 6.

This chain links TRBV29-1 with TRBJ1-2; a possible D gene is TRBD1 (6 bases). V lost 4 bases to trimming and J lost 8 bases, with 14 bases between them. Germline V gene sequence: CDR1 SQVTM, CDR2 ANQGSEA. The length of the CDR3 is 12 residues. CDR3 DNA: TGCAGCGTTGTCTCGGACAGACGGGGCTACACCTTC. It codes for CSVVSDRRGYTF. Drawing the rest from reference TRBV29-1 and TRBJ1-2, the complete variable domain is SAVISQKPSRDICQRGTSLTIQCQVDSQVTMMFWYRQQPGQSLTLIATANQGSEATYESGFVIDKFPISRPNLTFSTLTVSNMSPEDSSIYLCSVVSDRRGYTFGSGTRLTVV.

Many counts were recorded for this clone. V gene TRBV5-5 combines with J gene TRBJ2-7, with no clear D. There are 13 residues in the CDR3. Trimming stripped 6 bases from V and 3 bases from J, with 13 bases between. Germline loops: CDR1 SGHKS, CDR2 YYEKEE (reference sequence). The CDR3 DNA is TGTGCCAGCACGAAGCAGACTGGCTACGAGCAGTACTTC. Translation gives CASTKQTGYEQYF.

The V and J genes are TRBV27 and TRBJ1-5; D not resolved. The CDR3 extends over 12 amino acids. The germline V and J ends were trimmed by 3 bases and 6 bases, with 6 bases remaining between them. Germline CDR1 and CDR2: MNHEY and SMNVEV (reference sequence). The CDR3, as DNA: TGTGCCAGCAGTTTTTCGGGTCAGCCCCAGCATTTT. It is translated as CASSFSGQPQHF.

Only one count was recorded for this clone. This sequence joins TRBV4-2 and TRBJ1-4; 9 positions agree with TRBD1. Germline V gene sequence: CDR1 LGHNA, CDR2 YNFKEQ. The CDR3 is made up of 18 amino acids. The V gene end was trimmed by 4 bases and the J gene end by 2 bases; junction bases not matched to a gene: 11. This CDR3 reads CASSPEAATGGTNEKLFF. The CDR3 DNA sequence: TGTGCCAGCAGCCCAGAAGCCGCGACAGGGGGGACTAATGAAAAACTGTTTTTT.

The chain links TRBV6-5 to TRBJ2-5; maybe TRBD1 (6 bases). V dropped 2 bases and J dropped 4 bases, with 14 bases sitting between them. The CDR3 is made up of 15 amino acids. Germline CDR1 is MNHEY and CDR2 is SVGAGI. This chain's CDR3 is CASSYAIGQRETQYF. The DNA for the CDR3 is TGTGCCAGCAGTTACGCTATAGGACAGCGAGAGACCCAGTACTTC.

V and J are TRBV6-1 and TRBJ2-7; 9 bases match TRBD1. Trimming took 7 bases from V and 2 from J; bases not matched to a gene: 9. Per germline, CDR1 MNHNS and CDR2 SASEGT. The CDR3 length is 15 residues. CDR3 protein: CASTRYGTGTYEQYF. As DNA, the CDR3 is TGTGCCAGCACCCGATATGGGACAGGGACCTACGAGCAGTACTTC.

This clone was picked up one time. The chain joins TRBV5-1 to TRBJ2-5; 9 bases are a match to TRBD1. V trimming: 4 bases; J trimming: 5 bases; junction bases outside the gene matches: 12. The CDR3 totals 16 residues. Germline values: CDR1 SGHRS, CDR2 YFSETQ. The CDR3 loop is CASSRTGGGREETQYF. The CDR3 nucleotides are TGCGCCAGCAGCCGAACAGGGGGCGGAAGGGAGGAGACCCAGTACTTC.

The rearrangement joins TRBV4-2 to TRBJ2-3, with 10 positions matching TRBD2. Germline assignment: CDR1 LGHNA and CDR2 YNFKEQ. With 1 base clipped from V and 6 bases from J, the junction kept 13 bases outside the gene matches. This CDR3 spans 18 amino acids. The CDR3 sequence: CASSQGATSSGGEDTQYF. The CDR3 nucleotides read TGTGCCAGCAGCCAAGGGGCCACTTCTAGCGGGGGTGAGGATACGCAGTATTTT.

This clone came up once. CDR3 protein: CASSSSGKGTDTQYF. The CDR3 DNA sequence: TGCGCCAGCAGCTCTTCAGGGAAAGGCACAGATACGCAGTATTTT. The chain carries TRBV5-1 and TRBJ2-3; D may be TRBD1 (5 bases). The CDR3 extends over 15 amino acids. Trimming removed 3 bases at V and 1 base at J, with 12 bases between. Germline CDR1 SGHRS, CDR2 YFSETQ.

This chain links TRBV19 with TRBJ2-7; possible D gene TRBD1, 6 bases. The germline V gene has CDR1 LNHDA and CDR2 SQIVND (reference sequence). V was cut by 0 bases and J by 6 bases, with 12 bases left in between. The CDR3 sequence is 14 residues long. CDR3 in amino acids: CASSIDLLQGEQYF. CDR3 DNA sequence: TGTGCCAGTAGTATAGATCTATTACAGGGCGAGCAGTACTTC.

The CDR3 nucleotides read TGTGCCAGCAGCAAAGGAAAAACTTTAGGGAGGGTCTATGGCTACACCTTC. It encodes CASSKGKTLGRVYGYTF. The chain employs TRBV21-1 and TRBJ1-2. TRBV21-1 is labeled a pseudogene. The CDR3 runs 17 residues.

The chain carries TRBV21-1 and TRBJ1-3; the table's D call TRBD1 went unverified against the DNA. TRBV21-1 represents a pseudogene. CDR3 length: 16 amino acids. CDR3 DNA: TGTGCCAGCAGCAAGAAGTCAGGTTTGGGTAGAAACACCATATATTTT. It is translated as CASSKKSGLGRNTIYF.

V gene TRBV6-1 combines with J gene TRBJ1-4; unclear D gene. The germline V gene encodes CDR1 MNHNS and CDR2 SASEGT. This CDR3 has 12 amino acids. Trimming took 9 bases from V and 8 from J, leaving 13 bases between them. CDR3 protein: CASGSRGEKLFF. The CDR3, as DNA: TGTGCCAGTGGGAGTCGCGGGGAAAAACTGTTTTTT.

This clone was seen repeatedly, ten times or more. The gene calls are TRBV23-1 and TRBJ2-7, with 7 nucleotides matching TRBD1. TRBV23-1 is annotated as an ORF whose role is uncertain. With V trimmed by 8 bases and J by 3 bases, 13 bases remained unmatched. The CDR3 consists of 15 residues. The CDR3, as DNA: TGCGCCAGCTCCAACCCGGGACAGATAAACTACGAGCAGTACTTC. The encoded protein is CASSNPGQINYEQYF.

This sequence joins TRBV9 and TRBJ1-1; maybe TRBD1 (6 bases). Trimming removed 3 bases from V and 0 bases from J, with 9 bases in between. Per the germline V gene, CDR1 is SGDLS and CDR2 is YYNGEE. The CDR3 totals 14 residues. CDR3 sequence: CASSGTAMNTEAFF. In nucleotides, the CDR3 is TGTGCCAGCAGCGGGACAGCGATGAACACTGAAGCTTTCTTT.